This T cell receptor (beta chain) originates from a study of T cell repertoires in cytomegalovirus infection. On this clonotype: Antigen unknown.

The CDR3 is 12 amino acids. Trimming cost V 9 bases and J 0 bases, with 8 bases left between them. Germline loops: CDR1 SNHLY, CDR2 FYNNEI. In TCRdb, the reads were re-called with MiXCR into one record per CDR3 protein. Seen here are about 110,000 distinct CDR3 sequences, 29% observed once, and the top ten hold around 80%. This TCR was recovered from a human donor in good health (CMV status not recorded). Some clones in this sample may be carry-over from other donors' samples. The starting material was CD8+ T cells from cultured PBMCs, obtained from culture after CMV antigen stimulation. The rearrangement links TRBV2 to TRBJ1-1; D gene ambiguous. CDR3 in amino acids: CARIGMNTEAFF. CDR3 in DNA: TGTGCCAGGATAGGCATGAACACTGAAGCTTTCTTT.